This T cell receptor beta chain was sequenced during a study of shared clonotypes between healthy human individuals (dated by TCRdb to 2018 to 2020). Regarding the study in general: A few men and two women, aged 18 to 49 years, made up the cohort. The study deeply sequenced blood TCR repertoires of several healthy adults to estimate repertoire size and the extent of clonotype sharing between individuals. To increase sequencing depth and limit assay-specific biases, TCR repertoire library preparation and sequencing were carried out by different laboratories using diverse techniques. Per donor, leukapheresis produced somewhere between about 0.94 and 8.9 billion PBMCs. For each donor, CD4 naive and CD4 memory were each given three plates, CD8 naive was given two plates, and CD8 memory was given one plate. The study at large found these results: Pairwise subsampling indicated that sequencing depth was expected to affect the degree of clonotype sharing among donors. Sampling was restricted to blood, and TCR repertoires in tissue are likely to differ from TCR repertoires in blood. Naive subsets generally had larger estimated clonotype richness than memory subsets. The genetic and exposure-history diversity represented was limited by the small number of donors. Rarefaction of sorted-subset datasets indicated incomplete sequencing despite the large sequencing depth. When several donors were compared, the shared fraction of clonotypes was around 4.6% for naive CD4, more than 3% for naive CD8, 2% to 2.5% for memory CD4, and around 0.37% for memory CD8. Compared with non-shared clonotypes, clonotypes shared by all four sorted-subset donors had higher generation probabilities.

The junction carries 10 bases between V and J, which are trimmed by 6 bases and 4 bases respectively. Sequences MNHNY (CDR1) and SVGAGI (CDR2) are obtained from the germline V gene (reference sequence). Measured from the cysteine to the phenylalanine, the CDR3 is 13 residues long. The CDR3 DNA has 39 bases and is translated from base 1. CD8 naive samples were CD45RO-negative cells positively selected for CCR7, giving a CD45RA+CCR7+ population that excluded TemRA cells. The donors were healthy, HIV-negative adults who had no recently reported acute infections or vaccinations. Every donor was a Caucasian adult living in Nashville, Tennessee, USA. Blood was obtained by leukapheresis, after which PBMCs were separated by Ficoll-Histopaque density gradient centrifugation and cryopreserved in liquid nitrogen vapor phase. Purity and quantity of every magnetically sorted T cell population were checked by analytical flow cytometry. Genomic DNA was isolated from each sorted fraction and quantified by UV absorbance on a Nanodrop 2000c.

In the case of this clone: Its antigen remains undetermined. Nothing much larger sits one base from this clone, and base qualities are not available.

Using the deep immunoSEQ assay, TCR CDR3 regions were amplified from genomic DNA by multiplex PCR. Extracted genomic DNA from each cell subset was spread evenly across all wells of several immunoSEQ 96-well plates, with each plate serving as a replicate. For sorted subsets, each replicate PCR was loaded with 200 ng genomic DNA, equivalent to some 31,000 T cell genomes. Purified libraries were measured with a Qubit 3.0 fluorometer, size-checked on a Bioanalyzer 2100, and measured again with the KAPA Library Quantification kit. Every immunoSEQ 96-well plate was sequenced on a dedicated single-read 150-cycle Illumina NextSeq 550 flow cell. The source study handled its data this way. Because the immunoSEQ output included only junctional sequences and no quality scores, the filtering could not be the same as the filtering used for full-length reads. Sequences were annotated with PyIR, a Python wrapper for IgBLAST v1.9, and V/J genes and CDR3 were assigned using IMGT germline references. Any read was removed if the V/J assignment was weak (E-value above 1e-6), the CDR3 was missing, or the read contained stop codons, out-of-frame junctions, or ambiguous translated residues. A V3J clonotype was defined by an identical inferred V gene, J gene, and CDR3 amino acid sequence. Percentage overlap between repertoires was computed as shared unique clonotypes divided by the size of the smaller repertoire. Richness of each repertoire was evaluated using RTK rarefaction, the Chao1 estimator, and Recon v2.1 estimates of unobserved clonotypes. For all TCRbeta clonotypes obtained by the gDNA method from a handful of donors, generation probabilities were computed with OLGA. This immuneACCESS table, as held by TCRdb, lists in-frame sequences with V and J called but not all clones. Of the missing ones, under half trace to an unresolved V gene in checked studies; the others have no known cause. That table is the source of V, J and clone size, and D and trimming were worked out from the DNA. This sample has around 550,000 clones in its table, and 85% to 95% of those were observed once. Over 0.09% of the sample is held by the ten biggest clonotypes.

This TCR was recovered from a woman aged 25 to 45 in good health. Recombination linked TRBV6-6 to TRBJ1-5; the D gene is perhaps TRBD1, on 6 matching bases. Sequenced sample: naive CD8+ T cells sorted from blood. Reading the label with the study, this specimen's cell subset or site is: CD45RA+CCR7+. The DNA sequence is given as TGTGCCAGCAGCTCACAGGGTAATCAGCCCCAGCATTTT. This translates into CASSSQGNQPQHF.